There are a few counts of the clone carrying this TCR beta chain. What it binds is unknown. The sample originates from a study of CD8+ T cells in alopecia areata. The overall study: Each day, treated patients took oral tofacitinib twice, at 5 to 10 mg per dose. Findings of the study overall: Scalp specimens additionally yield sequences from normal skin's resident alphabeta T cells. Compared with mice, patients displayed less clear TCR sharing, possibly for HLA-related reasons.

Sequencing used cDNA as its template, made by extracting RNA and reverse transcribing it. The assay was immunoSEQ multiplex PCR, and TCRdb's table has in-frame clones only and misses some. The sample lists 90,000 to 150,000 clones; about half were seen once. Treatment given: oral pan-JAK inhibitor, 5-10 mg twice daily. The CDR3 sequence is 12 residues long. CDR1 and CDR2 from the germline V gene are GTSNPN and SVGIG (reference sequence). Trimming took 3 bases from V and 8 from J, leaving 12 bases between them. J is TRBJ2-3 and V is TRBV30; the D is unclear. Here the sequenced sample was CD4+ T cells sorted from blood, taken at week 4, from a patient treated with tofacitinib. This TCR was recovered from a human donor with alopecia areata. The CDR3 here is CAWRASAGTQYF. DNA for the CDR3: TGTGCCTGGAGGGCCTCCGCCGGTACGCAGTATTTT.